This T cell receptor beta chain stems from a study of early T cells in non-severe SARS-CoV-2 infection. At the level of the study: Investigators sequenced bulk RNA drawn from unsorted whole blood, and chains remained unpaired.

This CDR3 spans 15 amino acids. Germline V gives CDR1 SGHVT, CDR2 SQSDAQ. V lost 5 bases and J lost 2, with 16 bases in between. Individually, cDNA molecules had unique molecular identifiers attached to them. TCRdb passed the 5' RACE reads through MiXCR, listing each CDR3 protein once. The sample lists approximately 35,000 distinct CDR3 sequences, around 5.9% occurring once. This clonotype came up many times. Sequencing was performed on whole blood. The chain recombines TRBV7-4 with TRBJ2-7; D is undetermined. This receptor was identified in an adult who was a healthcare worker with PCR-confirmed SARS-CoV-2 infection or an uninfected control (not recorded which). This CDR3 reads CASSRRRPAAYEQYF. CDR3 bases: TGTGCCAGCAGCCGACGCAGACCCGCTGCCTACGAGCAGTACTTC.